A single sample is the source of the 3 T cell receptor beta chains below, sequenced in a study of CD8+ T cells in alopecia areata. Once RNA had been extracted, it was reverse transcribed into cDNA to act as the sequencing template. TCRdb's table, derived via immunoSEQ multiplex PCR, lists solely in-frame clones and lacks some. The sample has about 100,000 clones, around 59% seen once; the top ten hold around a fifth. Sequencing used CD8+ T cells sorted from blood. These receptors were taken from a human donor in good health.

This chain joins TRBV4-3 and TRBJ2-2; unclear D gene. Trimming took 0 bases from V and 6 from J, leaving 11 bases between them. Germline V CDR1 and CDR2: LGHNA, YSLEER. CDR3 length: 15 amino acids. CDR3 protein: CASSQDTWSPGELFF. In DNA form, the CDR3 reads TGCGCCAGCAGCCAAGATACCTGGAGTCCCGGGGAGCTGTTTTTT.

V and J are TRBV19 and TRBJ1-1; 7 bases are a match to TRBD1. The CDR3 has 15 residues. CDR1 and CDR2 from the germline V gene are LNHDA and SQIVND (reference sequence). Germline trimming cut 4 bases from V and 1 base from J; bases unmatched to any gene: 6. The CDR3 loop reads CASSSAGTENTEAFF. CDR3 nucleotides: TGTGCCAGTAGTAGTGCCGGGACAGAGAACACTGAAGCTTTCTTT.

The rearrangement joins TRBV6-1 to TRBJ2-1; TRBD2 matches 14 bases. V shed 6 bases and J 8 bases; nucleotides not matched to a gene: 6. Germline CDR1 MNHNS, CDR2 SASEGT. This CDR3 region has 15 residues. CDR3 region: CASSRLAGGPHEQFF. The CDR3 nucleotides read TGTGCCAGCAGCCGACTAGCGGGGGGGCCCCATGAGCAGTTCTTC.